This TCR beta chain was recovered during a study of OX40 agonist ivuxolimab in advanced cancers. The CDR3 totals 17 residues. Germline CDR1 reads SNHLY; CDR2 reads FYNNEI. The V gene end was trimmed by 4 bases and the J gene end by 2 bases; junction bases not matched to a gene: 13. Assay used: immunoSEQ multiplex PCR; TCRdb lists only in-frame clones, some missing. This repertoire shows about 90,000 clones, roughly 85% found once; its top ten account for less than 1.5%. The chain couples TRBV2 to TRBJ2-7, with 8 bases that match TRBD2. The input for sequencing was CD4+ or CD8+ T cells sorted from blood, taken in a trial of the OX40 agonist ivuxolimab. This TCR was sampled from an adult with an advanced solid tumor such as melanoma, head and neck, liver or kidney cancer. CDR3 coding DNA: TGTGCCAGCAGTGTGGACCAGGGTAGCGGGATAACCTACGAGCAGTACTTC. Encoded protein: CASSVDQGSGITYEQYF.